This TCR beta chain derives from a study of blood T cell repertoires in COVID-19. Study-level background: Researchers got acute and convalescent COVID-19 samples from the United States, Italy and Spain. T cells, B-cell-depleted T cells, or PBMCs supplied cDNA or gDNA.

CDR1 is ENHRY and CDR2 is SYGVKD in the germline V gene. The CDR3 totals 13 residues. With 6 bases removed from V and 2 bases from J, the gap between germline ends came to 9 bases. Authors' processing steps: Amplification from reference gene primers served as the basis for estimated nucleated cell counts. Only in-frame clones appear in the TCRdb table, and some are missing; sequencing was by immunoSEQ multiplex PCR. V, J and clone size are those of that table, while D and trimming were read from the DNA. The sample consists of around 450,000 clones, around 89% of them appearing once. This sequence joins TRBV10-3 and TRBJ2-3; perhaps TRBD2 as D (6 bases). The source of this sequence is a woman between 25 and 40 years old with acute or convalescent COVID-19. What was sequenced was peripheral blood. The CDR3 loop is CAIRGLNTDTQYF. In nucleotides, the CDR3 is TGTGCCATCAGGGGACTCAACACAGATACGCAGTATTTT.